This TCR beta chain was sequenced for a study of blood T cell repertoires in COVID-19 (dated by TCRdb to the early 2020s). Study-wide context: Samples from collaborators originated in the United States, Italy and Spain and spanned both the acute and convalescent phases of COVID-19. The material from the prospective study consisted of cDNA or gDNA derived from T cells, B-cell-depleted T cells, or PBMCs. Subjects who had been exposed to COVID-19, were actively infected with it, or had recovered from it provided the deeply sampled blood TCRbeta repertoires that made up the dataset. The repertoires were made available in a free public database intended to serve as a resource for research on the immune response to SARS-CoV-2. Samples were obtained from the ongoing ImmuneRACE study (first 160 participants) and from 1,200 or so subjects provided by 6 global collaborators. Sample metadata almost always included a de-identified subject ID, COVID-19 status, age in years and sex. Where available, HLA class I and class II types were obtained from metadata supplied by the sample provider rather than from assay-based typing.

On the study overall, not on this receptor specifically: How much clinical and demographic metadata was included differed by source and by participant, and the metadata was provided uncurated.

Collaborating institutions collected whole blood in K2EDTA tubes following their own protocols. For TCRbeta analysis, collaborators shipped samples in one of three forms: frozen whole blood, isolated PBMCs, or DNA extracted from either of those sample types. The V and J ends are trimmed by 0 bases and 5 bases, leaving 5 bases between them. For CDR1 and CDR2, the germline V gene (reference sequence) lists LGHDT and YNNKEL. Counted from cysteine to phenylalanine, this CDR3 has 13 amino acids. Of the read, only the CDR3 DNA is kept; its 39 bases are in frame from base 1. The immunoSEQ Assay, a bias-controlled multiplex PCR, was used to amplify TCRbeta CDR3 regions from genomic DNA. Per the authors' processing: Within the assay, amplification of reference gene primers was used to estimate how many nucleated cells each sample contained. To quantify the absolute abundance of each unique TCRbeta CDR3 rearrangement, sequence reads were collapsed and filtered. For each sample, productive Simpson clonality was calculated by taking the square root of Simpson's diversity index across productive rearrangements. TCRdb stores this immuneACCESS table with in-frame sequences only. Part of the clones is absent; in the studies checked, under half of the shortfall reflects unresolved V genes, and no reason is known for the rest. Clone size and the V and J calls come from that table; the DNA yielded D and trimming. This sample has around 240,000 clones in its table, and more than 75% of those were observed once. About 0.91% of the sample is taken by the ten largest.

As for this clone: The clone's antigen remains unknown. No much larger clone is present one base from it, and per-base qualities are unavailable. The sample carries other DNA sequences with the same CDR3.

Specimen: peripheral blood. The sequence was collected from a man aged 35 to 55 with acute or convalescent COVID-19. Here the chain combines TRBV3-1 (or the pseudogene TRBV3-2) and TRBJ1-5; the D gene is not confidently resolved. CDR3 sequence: CASSQDRDQPQHF. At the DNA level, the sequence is TGTGCCAGCAGCCAAGACCGGGATCAGCCCCAGCATTTT.